This T cell receptor (beta chain) emerged from a study of Graves' ophthalmopathy and Graves' hyperthyroidism. About the study: Peripheral blood collection took place at initial diagnosis, before any treatment.

Germline-derived CDR1 and CDR2 are SGHTA and FQGNSA. With 1 base clipped from V and 6 bases from J, the junction kept 5 bases outside the gene matches. The CDR3 loop spans 16 amino acids. Patients with other autoimmune diseases, uncontrolled infections, pregnancy or lactation were excluded. Establishment of the diagnosis relied upon clinical symptoms, serum thyroxine, TRAb, thyroid ultrasound and orbital computed tomography. For repertoire sequencing, the TCR beta CDR3 regions were amplified from RNA transcripts. Second-round multiplex PCR followed a first-round RT-PCR using HTBI primers. TCRdb recomputed calls from the multiplex PCR reads with MiXCR, one row per CDR3 protein. The sample contains about 660,000 distinct CDR3 sequences, 35% to 50% of which appear only once.

V is TRBV7-2 and J is TRBJ2-4; the match to TRBD2 covers 11 bases. The sequence was obtained from an adult man with Graves' ophthalmopathy. The sample consisted of peripheral blood. CDR3 in amino acids: CASSLGILAGGNIQYF. CDR3 bases: TGTGCCAGCAGCTTAGGAATCCTAGCGGGAGGAAACATTCAGTACTTC.